This T cell receptor beta chain was sequenced during a study of cytomegalovirus exposure and HLA in healthy donors. Across the study: Assignment to the Caucasian-associated ancestry cluster applied to about 80% of the roughly 400 genotyped donors.

This CDR3 spans 15 amino acids. V lost 4 bases and J lost 5; bases outside the gene matches: 9. The germline V gene encodes CDR1 SGHNT and CDR2 YYREEE (reference sequence). Comment on this clone: As yet, its antigen is unknown.

Study-wide results and limits: Several of the most significant clusters appeared, in a later analysis, to be linked to common viral pathogens.

The PCR had 60 Vbeta and 13 Jbeta primers. The data were produced by immunoSEQ multiplex PCR, yet TCRdb's version contains in-frame clones alone and is incomplete. The data show around 68,000 clones, approximately 68% seen once. V is TRBV5-4 and J is TRBJ2-7; TRBD2 aligns across 10 bases. The clonotype comes from a woman under 40 in good health and CMV-seronegative. Sequencing was performed on PBMCs. CDR3 coding DNA: TGTGCCAGCAGCGGCTCTAGCGGGGGATCGCACGAGCAGTACTTC. This sequence encodes CASSGSSGGSHEQYF.